The rows below give T cell receptor beta chains drawn from one sample of a study of beta chain features in type 1 diabetes. Sequenced by immunoSEQ multiplex PCR; TCRdb stores in-frame clones only, minus some. The data contain about 25,000 clones, approximately 53% of them seen just once; the ten biggest clones take up 0.3%. Sequencing was carried out using stem cell memory CD4+ T cells from blood. These TCRs come from a man aged 25-45 years with type 1 diabetes. CDR3s include the opening cysteine and the closing phenylalanine or tryptophan. Fields, in order: CDR3 protein, V gene, clone size, D gene. D genes are given only for firm matches. Only part of the rows carry a size: once, few, many, or a class if the clone is expanded.

CDR3: CAISESVGVTEAFF
V: TRBV10-3
size: -
D: -

CDR3: CASSLGGQREARGEQYF
V: TRBV5-1
size: -
D: TRBD2

CDR3: CASSLSREGGNYEQYF
V: TRBV5-5
size: -
D: TRBD2

CDR3: CASSPPGTLNTEAFF
V: TRBV7-9
size: -
D: -

CDR3: CASSYISGYEQYF
V: TRBV6-5
size: -
D: -

CDR3: CASSPGQVQVTEAFF
V: TRBV18
size: few
D: -

CDR3: CASSIQALAGNNEQFF
V: TRBV19
size: -
D: TRBD2

CDR3: CASSLEQEETQYF
V: TRBV7-8
size: -
D: -

CDR3: CATHRGGTGELFF
V: TRBV7-9
size: -
D: TRBD1

CDR3: CAWSHQPGGKTQYF
V: TRBV30
size: -
D: -

CDR3: CASSTSGTASYEQYF
V: TRBV7-2
size: few
D: TRBD1

CDR3: CASSNAQGWNGYTF
V: TRBV7-9
size: -
D: TRBD1

CDR3: CASSFRLARSTDTQYF
V: TRBV5-6
size: -
D: TRBD2

CDR3: CASSPDMGLGNTGELFF
V: TRBV2
size: -
D: TRBD2

CDR3: CASSLQGPYEQYF
V: TRBV6-5
size: -
D: -

CDR3: CASSVQNYEQYF
V: TRBV6-1
size: -
D: -

CDR3: CASSQGTGGLETQYF
V: TRBV4-2
size: -
D: TRBD1

CDR3: CSVAGTNEQYF
V: TRBV29-1
size: -
D: -

CDR3: CASGLELAGVGQFF
V: TRBV12-5
size: -
D: TRBD2

CDR3: CASSPPTFDGNTIYF
V: TRBV18
size: -
D: -